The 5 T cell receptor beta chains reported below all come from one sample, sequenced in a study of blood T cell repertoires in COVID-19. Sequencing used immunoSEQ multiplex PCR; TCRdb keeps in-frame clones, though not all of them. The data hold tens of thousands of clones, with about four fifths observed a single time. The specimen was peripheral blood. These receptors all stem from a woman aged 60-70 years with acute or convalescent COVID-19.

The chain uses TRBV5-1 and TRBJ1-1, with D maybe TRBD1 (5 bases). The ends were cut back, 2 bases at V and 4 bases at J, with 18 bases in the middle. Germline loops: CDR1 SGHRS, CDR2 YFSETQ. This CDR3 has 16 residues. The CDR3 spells CASSFGLQGGGTEAFF. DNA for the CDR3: TGCGCCAGCAGCTTCGGTCTTCAGGGAGGCGGCACTGAAGCTTTCTTT.

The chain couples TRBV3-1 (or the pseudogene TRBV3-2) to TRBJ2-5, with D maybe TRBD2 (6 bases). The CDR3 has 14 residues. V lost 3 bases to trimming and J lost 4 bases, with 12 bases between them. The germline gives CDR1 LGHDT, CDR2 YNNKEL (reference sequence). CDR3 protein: CASSQTGVRETQYF. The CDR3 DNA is TGTGCCAGCAGCCAGACGGGAGTACGAGAGACCCAGTACTTC.

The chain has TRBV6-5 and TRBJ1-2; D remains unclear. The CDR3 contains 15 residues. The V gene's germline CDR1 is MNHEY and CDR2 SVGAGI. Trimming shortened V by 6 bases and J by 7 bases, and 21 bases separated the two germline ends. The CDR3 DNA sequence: TGTGCCAGCAGCGGCGGGGTCCTTCTAGAAAGTGGCTACACCTTC. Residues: CASSGGVLLESGYTF.

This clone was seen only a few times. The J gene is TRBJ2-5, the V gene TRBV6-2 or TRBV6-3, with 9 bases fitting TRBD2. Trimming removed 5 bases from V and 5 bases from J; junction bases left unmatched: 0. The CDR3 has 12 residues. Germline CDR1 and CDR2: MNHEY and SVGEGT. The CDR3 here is CASSGLAETQYF. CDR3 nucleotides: TGTGCCAGCAGTGGACTAGCGGAGACCCAGTACTTC.

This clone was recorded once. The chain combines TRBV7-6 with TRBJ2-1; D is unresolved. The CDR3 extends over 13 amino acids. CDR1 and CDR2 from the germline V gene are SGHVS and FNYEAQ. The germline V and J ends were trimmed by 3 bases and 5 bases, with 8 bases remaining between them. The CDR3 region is CASSFGVNNEQFF. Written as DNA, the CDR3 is TGTGCCAGCAGCTTCGGTGTTAACAATGAGCAGTTCTTC.